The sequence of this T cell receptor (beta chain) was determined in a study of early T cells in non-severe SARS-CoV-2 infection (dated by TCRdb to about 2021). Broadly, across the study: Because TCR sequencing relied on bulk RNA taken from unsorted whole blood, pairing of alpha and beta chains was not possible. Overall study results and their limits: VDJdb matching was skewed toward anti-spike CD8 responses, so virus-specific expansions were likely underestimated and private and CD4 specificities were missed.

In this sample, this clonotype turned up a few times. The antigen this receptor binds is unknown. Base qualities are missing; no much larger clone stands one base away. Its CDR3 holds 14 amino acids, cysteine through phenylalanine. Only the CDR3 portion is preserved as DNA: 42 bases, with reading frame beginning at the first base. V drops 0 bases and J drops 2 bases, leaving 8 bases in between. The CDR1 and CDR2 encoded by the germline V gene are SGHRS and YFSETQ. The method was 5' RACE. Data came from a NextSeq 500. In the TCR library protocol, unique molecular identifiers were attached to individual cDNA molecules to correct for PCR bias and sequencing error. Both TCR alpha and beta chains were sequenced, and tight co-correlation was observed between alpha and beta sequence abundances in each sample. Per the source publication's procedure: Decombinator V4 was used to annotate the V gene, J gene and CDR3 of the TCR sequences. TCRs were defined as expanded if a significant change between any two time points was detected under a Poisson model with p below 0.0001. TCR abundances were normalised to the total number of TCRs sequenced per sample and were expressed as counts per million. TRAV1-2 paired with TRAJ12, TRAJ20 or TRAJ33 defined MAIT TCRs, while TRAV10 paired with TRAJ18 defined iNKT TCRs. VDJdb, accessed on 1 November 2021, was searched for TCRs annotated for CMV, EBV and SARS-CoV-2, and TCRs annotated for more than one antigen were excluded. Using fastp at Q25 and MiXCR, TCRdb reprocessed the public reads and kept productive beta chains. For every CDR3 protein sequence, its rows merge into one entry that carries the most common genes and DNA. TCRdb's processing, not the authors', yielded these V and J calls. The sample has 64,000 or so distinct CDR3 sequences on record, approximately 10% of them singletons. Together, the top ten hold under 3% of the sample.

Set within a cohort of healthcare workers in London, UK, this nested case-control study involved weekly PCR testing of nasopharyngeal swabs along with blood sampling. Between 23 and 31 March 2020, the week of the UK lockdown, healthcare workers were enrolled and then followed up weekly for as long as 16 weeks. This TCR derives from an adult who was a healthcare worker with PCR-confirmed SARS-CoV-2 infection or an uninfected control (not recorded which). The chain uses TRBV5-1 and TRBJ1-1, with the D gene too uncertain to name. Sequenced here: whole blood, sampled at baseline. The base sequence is TGCGCCAGCAGCTTGGGGCCGGGAAACACTGAAGCTTTCTTT. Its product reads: CASSLGPGNTEAFF.